This T cell receptor (beta chain) is from a study of T-cell reconstitution after alpha-beta-depleted transplantation in children. The study's findings and limits: T-cell numbers and diversity one year post-transplant derived largely from freshly generated T cells. Several hundred rapidly expanded clones from non-depleted graft cells reportedly supplied alpha-beta T cells about two months post-transplant.

The count of this clonotype is one. Antigen unknown. It was with unique molecular identifiers that the TCRbeta library was prepared. TCRdb passed the PCR reads through MiXCR, listing each CDR3 protein once. In the table there are about 220,000 distinct CDR3 sequences, approximately 17% of which are singletons. Trimming cost V 4 bases and J 3 bases, with 22 bases left between them. Germline CDR1 is KGHSH and CDR2 is LQKENI. This CDR3 is 18 amino acids long. This specimen was PBMCs, mostly from graft donor cells, taken 360 days after TCRalphabeta/CD19-depleted stem cell transplant. V usage is TRBV18 and J usage is TRBJ1-5; tentative D call: TRBD1 (5 bases). The receptor was isolated from a male patient under 10 years old who had a stem cell transplant for acute lymphoblastic leukemia, so the T cells may come from the graft donor. The CDR3 sequence: CASSLSAGLGLINQPQHF. The CDR3 DNA follows: TGTGCCAGCTCACTAAGTGCAGGGCTGGGGTTGATCAATCAGCCCCAGCATTTT.